One sample yielded the 9 T cell receptor beta chains listed below, sequenced in a study of blood T cell repertoires in COVID-19. The protocol was immunoSEQ multiplex PCR, while the TCRdb copy is restricted to in-frame clones and leaves out a portion. Here the sample spans roughly 40,000 clones, 79% being singletons. Material for sequencing was peripheral blood. The receptors originated from a man in his 70s with acute or convalescent COVID-19.

The chain links TRBV7-2 to TRBJ1-1, with TRBD1 matching 8 bases. This CDR3 is 16 amino acids long. J lost 5 bases, V lost 5 bases, and 13 bases had no gene match. Germline assignment: CDR1 SGHTA and CDR2 FQGNSA. CDR3 region: CASSKTGVPSRTEAFF. The CDR3 region has the DNA TGTGCCAGCAGCAAGACAGGGGTCCCCTCAAGGACTGAAGCTTTCTTT.

This clone appeared once. The chain recombines TRBV7-3 with TRBJ2-1, with D possibly TRBD1 on 6 matching bases. CDR1 is SGHTA, CDR2 FQGTGA, per germline. CDR3 length: 15 residues. Trimming removed 3 bases from V and 5 bases from J, with 14 bases in between. Here the CDR3 DNA reads TGTGCCAGCAGCTTCCTTGGACAGATGAACAATGAGCAGTTCTTC. Translating it yields CASSFLGQMNNEQFF.

The J gene is TRBJ2-7, the V gene TRBV21-1; the table's D gene call, TRBD1, was not cross checked with the DNA. TRBV21-1 represents a pseudogene. CDR3 length: 15 amino acids. The CDR3 spells CASSARQGQADEQYF. The CDR3 nucleotides read TGTGCCAGCAGCGCCCGACAGGGCCAGGCGGACGAGCAGTACTTC.

This chain connects TRBV18 to TRBJ1-2; 7 bases match TRBD1. The CDR3 is 16 amino acids. V lost 0 bases and J lost 4; bases outside the gene matches: 8. Germline V CDR1 and CDR2: KGHSH, LQKENI. The DNA of the CDR3 is TGTGCCAGCTCACCACCTAGCGGACAGGTTGGCTATGGCTACACCTTC. Its protein product is CASSPPSGQVGYGYTF.

The rearrangement joins TRBV19 to TRBJ1-2, with 12 bases matching TRBD1. The V gene's germline CDR1 is LNHDA and CDR2 SQIVND (reference sequence). The CDR3 is 16 amino acids. Trimming cost V 7 bases and J 7 bases; bases outside gene matches: 13. This chain's CDR3 is CASTKRDRGRESGYTF. The CDR3 bases are TGTGCCAGTACCAAGAGGGACAGGGGGCGTGAGAGTGGCTACACCTTC.

Concerning this clone itself: Other DNA variants within this sample encode the same CDR3. The rearrangement uses TRBV7-9 and TRBJ2-5; tentatively, D is TRBD1 (5 bases). Trimming took 2 bases from V and 10 from J, leaving 23 bases between them. The germline CDR1 and CDR2 sequences are SEHNR and FQNEAQ (reference sequence). The CDR3 is 16 residues long. CDR3 sequence (DNA): TGTGCCAGCAGCTTATGGCCGACAGCCGAGAATGGTGGCCAGTACTTC. This translates into CASSLWPTAENGGQYF.

This rearrangement joins TRBV28 to TRBJ2-3; TRBD2 is a possible D gene (5 bases). Trimming left V 6 bases short and J 2 bases short, with 12 bases between. The germline V gene encodes CDR1 MDHEN and CDR2 SYDVKM. The CDR3 has 14 residues. In DNA form, the CDR3 reads TGTGCCAGCAGAGGAGCGGAGAACACAGATACGCAGTATTTT. Its translation is CASRGAENTDTQYF.

Points on this clone: A read error may produce the germline difference seen at one junction end. The chain has TRBV7-7 and TRBJ2-2, with D tentatively TRBD1 (5 bases). The CDR3 is 16 residues long. Germline-derived CDR1 and CDR2 are SSHAT and FNYEAQ (reference sequence). CDR3 nucleotides: TGTGCTAGCAGCCCTGGGCAGGGTAGGAGCACCGGGGAGCTGTTTTTT. Translation: CASSPGQGRSTGELFF.

The chain is built from TRBV10-2 and TRBJ1-6; D is uncertain. CDR1 and CDR2 (germline): WSHSY, SAAADI. CDR3 length: 16 amino acids. V was cut by 6 bases and J by 0 bases, with 12 bases left in between. The CDR3 spells CASRDSRYSYNSPLHF. CDR3 nucleotides: TGCGCCAGCAGAGACTCCCGATACTCCTATAATTCACCCCTCCACTTT.